A single sample gave rise to the 31 T cell receptor beta chains below, sequenced in a study of technical replicates of blood from several donors. TCRdb keeps only in-frame clones here, not all; method: immunoSEQ multiplex PCR. Among some 78,000 clones listed, roughly 94% were seen once. Sequenced sample: T cells isolated from PBMCs. The source of these receptors is a human donor in good health.

The gene calls are TRBV4-1 and TRBJ1-5; TRBD1 might be the D (5 bases). Germline-derived CDR1 and CDR2 are MGHRA and YSYEKL. The CDR3 is 16 amino acids. V was shortened by 2 bases and J by 3 bases, with 14 bases between the two germline ends. The CDR3 loop is CASSQPSGGLNQPQHF. CDR3 DNA sequence: TGCGCCAGCAGCCAACCCTCCGGGGGACTCAATCAGCCCCAGCATTTT.

This clone was recorded once. This chain links TRBV10-3 with TRBJ2-3, with TRBD2 matching over 10 bases. Per the germline V gene, CDR1 is ENHRY and CDR2 is SYGVKD. This CDR3 region has 14 residues. V lost 6 bases, J lost 8 bases, and 8 bases stayed unmatched. The CDR3 nucleotides are TGTGCCATCAGGGGGACTAGCGCCTCGATTACGCAGTATTTT. Amino acids: CAIRGTSASITQYF.

The chain links TRBV28 to TRBJ2-1; TRBD2 might be the D (6 bases). The CDR3 extends over 14 amino acids. Trimming took off 4 bases at V and 2 bases at J, with 9 bases between the two ends. CDR1 is MDHEN, CDR2 SYDVKM, per germline. CDR3 coding DNA: TGTGCCAGCAGTTACGGCGGGACCTACAATGAGCAGTTCTTC. Translated, it gives CASSYGGTYNEQFF.

This clone was observed once. The rearrangement uses TRBV29-1 and TRBJ2-6; 8 bases are shared with TRBD1. The CDR3 has 16 residues. In germline, CDR1 is SQVTM, CDR2 ANQGSEA. Trimming cost V 6 bases and J 0 bases; bases outside gene matches: 7. The chain's CDR3 is CSVQGASSSGANVLTF. CDR3 in DNA: TGCAGCGTCCAGGGGGCCTCCTCCTCTGGGGCCAACGTCCTGACTTTC.

The chain has TRBV5-6 and TRBJ2-2, with D perhaps TRBD2 (5 bases). Looked up from germline, CDR1 is SGHDT and CDR2 is YYEEEE. Trimming removed 5 bases from V and 7 bases from J, with 6 bases in between. This CDR3 is built from 11 residues. In DNA form, the CDR3 reads TGTGCCAGCAGTGAGGGCGGGGAGCTGTTTTTT. Its translation: CASSEGGELFF.

The chain has TRBV6-5 and TRBJ1-2, with 7 positions matching TRBD1. Looked up from germline, CDR1 is MNHEY and CDR2 is SVGAGI. Unmatched junction bases numbered 8, after V lost 6 bases and J lost 4 bases. This CDR3 spans 14 amino acids. CDR3 sequence (DNA): TGTGCCAGCAGATTCGCCGGGACAGCCTATGGCTACACCTTC. Its translation is CASRFAGTAYGYTF.

V usage is TRBV25-1 and J usage is TRBJ2-1; possible D gene TRBD1, 6 bases. Germline loops: CDR1 MGHDK, CDR2 SYGVNS. V was cut by 5 bases and J by 4 bases, with 12 bases left in between. The CDR3 contains 14 residues. Here the CDR3 reads CASSTGLGYNEQFF. CDR3 DNA sequence: TGTGCCAGCAGTACAGGGTTGGGTTACAATGAGCAGTTCTTC.

There are a few counts of this clone. V is TRBV5-4 and J is TRBJ1-1; 7 positions match TRBD1. The germline V gene encodes CDR1 SGHNT and CDR2 YYREEE (reference sequence). The CDR3 length is 16 residues. Trimming at V came to 4 bases and at J to 4 bases, leaving 13 bases not matched to a gene. This chain's CDR3 is CASSPPLDRVGTEAFF. In nucleotides, the CDR3 is TGTGCCAGCAGCCCTCCACTAGACAGGGTCGGCACTGAAGCTTTCTTT. The entire variable domain, with the rest obtained from reference TRBV5-4 and TRBJ1-1, is as follows: ETGVTQSPTHLIKTRGQQVTLRCSSQSGHNTVSWYQQALGQGPQFIFQYYREEENGRGNFPPRFSGLQFPNYSSELNVNALELDDSALYLCASSPPLDRVGTEAFFGQGTRLTVV.

The gene calls are TRBV28 and TRBJ2-7, with 10 bases that match TRBD1. This CDR3 comprises 14 residues. Germline V CDR1 and CDR2: MDHEN, SYDVKM. The V segment lost 5 bases and the J segment 7 bases; nucleotides outside the gene matches: 8. The CDR3 region has the DNA TGTGCCAGCAGTCGGACAGGGGGGGACTATGAGCAGTACTTC. It codes for CASSRTGGDYEQYF. Drawing the rest from reference TRBV28 and TRBJ2-7, the complete variable domain is DVKVTQSSRYLVKRTGEKVFLECVQDMDHENMFWYRQDPGLGLRLIYFSYDVKMKEKGDIPEGYSVSREKKERFSLILESASTNQTSMYLCASSRTGGDYEQYFGPGTRLTVT.

This clone came up once. The chain links TRBV30 to TRBJ1-4; D ambiguous. CDR1 and CDR2 (germline): GTSNPN, SVGIG (reference sequence). The CDR3 sequence is 13 residues long. V lost 7 bases and J lost 3, with 12 bases in between. The CDR3 bases are TGTGCCTCCCTGCGGAGCGCTAATGAAAAACTGTTTTTT. This sequence encodes CASLRSANEKLFF. The full variable domain, rest sourced from reference TRBV30 and TRBJ1-4, is SQTIHQWPATLVQPVGSPLSLECTVEGTSNPNLYWYRQAAGRGLQLLFYSVGIGQISSEVPQNLSASRPQDRQFILSSKKLLLSDSGFYLCASLRSANEKLFFGSGTQLSVL.

This sequence joins TRBV7-3 and TRBJ2-3, with a weak D call TRBD1 (7 bases). V was shortened by 1 base and J by 5 bases, with 13 bases between the two germline ends. This CDR3 is built from 15 residues. Germline V gene lookup returns CDR1 SGHTA and CDR2 FQGTGA. This CDR3 reads CASSLMAGGGDTQYF. The CDR3 coding sequence is TGTGCCAGCAGCTTAATGGCAGGGGGAGGAGATACGCAGTATTTT.

There are a few counts of this clone. The chain couples TRBV10-3 to TRBJ2-3; 11 bases map to TRBD1. V gave up 2 bases and J gave up 7 bases; unmatched junction bases: 2. From germline, CDR1 is ENHRY and CDR2 SYGVKD. This CDR3 spans 14 amino acids. CDR3 nucleotides: TGTGCCATCAGTGAGGGGGACAGGGGGAATACGCAGTATTTT. Translation gives CAISEGDRGNTQYF.

V and J are TRBV6-1 and TRBJ1-5; no clear D gene. The CDR3 loop spans 15 amino acids. V lost 1 base, J lost 0 bases, and 7 bases lay in between. Per germline, CDR1 MNHNS and CDR2 SASEGT. The CDR3 nucleotides are TGTGCCAGCAGTGAAGTCGTTTATAGCAATCAGCCCCAGCATTTT. Its protein product is CASSEVVYSNQPQHF.

In DNA, the CDR3 is TGTGCCAGCAGCCCTCCGGGACAGGGTTCAGGGGAGCAGTACTTC. Encoded protein: CASSPPGQGSGEQYF. The rearrangement joins TRBV5-4 to TRBJ2-7, with 9 bases that match TRBD1. Germline loops: CDR1 SGHNT, CDR2 YYREEE (reference sequence). The junction had 12 bases not matched to a gene; V was cut back by 4 bases and J by 7 bases. The CDR3 is 15 amino acids.

This chain connects TRBV28 to TRBJ1-4; D perhaps matches TRBD1 (6 bases). Germline V gives CDR1 MDHEN, CDR2 SYDVKM. Trimming cost V 7 bases and J 7 bases, with 13 bases left between them. The CDR3 is made up of 13 amino acids. CDR3 protein: CASTLQGSEKLFF. For the CDR3, the DNA is TGTGCCAGCACGCTACAGGGTTCTGAAAAACTGTTTTTT.

This clone was picked up one time. The CDR3 sequence is CASSVTGLGTDTQYF. The CDR3 DNA reads as TGCGCCAGCAGCGTAACAGGGCTCGGCACAGATACGCAGTATTTT. The chain carries TRBV5-1 and TRBJ2-3, with TRBD1 as a possible D gene (6 bases). The CDR3 has 15 residues. The germline V and J ends were trimmed by 4 bases and 1 base, with 13 bases remaining between them. Germline V gene lookup returns CDR1 SGHRS and CDR2 YFSETQ.

This chain connects TRBV27 to TRBJ2-7, with D perhaps matching TRBD1 (6 bases). V lost 5 bases and J 6 bases, leaving 17 bases between the germline ends. This CDR3 region has 14 residues. CDR1 is MNHEY, CDR2 SMNVEV, per germline (reference sequence). CDR3 nucleotides: TGTGCCAGCAGTCGTTTACAGGGCGACCGCGAGCAGTACTTC. This codes for CASSRLQGDREQYF.

The chain recombines TRBV6-5 with TRBJ1-6; 9 nucleotides agree with TRBD1. J gave up 9 bases and V 6 bases, and 6 bases lay outside the gene matches. The CDR3 consists of 14 residues. Germline V CDR1 and CDR2: MNHEY, SVGAGI. The CDR3 is CASSRTGVISPLHF. DNA for the CDR3: TGTGCCAGCAGCCGGACAGGGGTCATTTCACCCCTCCACTTT.

The chain couples TRBV18 to TRBJ2-7; TRBD2 matches 7 bases. The CDR3 is 15 residues long. The germline CDR1 and CDR2 sequences are KGHSH and LQKENI. The trim removed 3 bases at V and 2 bases at J, leaving 7 bases unmatched. For the CDR3, the DNA is TGTGCCAGCTCACCGCCGGGGGGTACTACCTACGAGCAGTACTTC. Translated, it gives CASSPPGGTTYEQYF.

The CDR3 loop reads CASSLGTGLSGYTF. The CDR3 nucleotides are TGTGCCAGCAGCTTGGGAACAGGGTTGAGTGGCTACACCTTC. The genes are TRBV5-6 and TRBJ1-2; TRBD1 is a possible D gene (6 bases). Germline lookup yields CDR1 SGHDT and CDR2 YYEEEE. The CDR3 is 14 amino acids. V gave up 0 bases and J gave up 7 bases, with 13 bases separating them.

This chain connects TRBV5-4 to TRBJ1-4, with TRBD1 identical over 8 bases. V trimming: 0 bases; J trimming: 7 bases; junction bases outside the gene matches: 8. The germline V gene has CDR1 SGHNT and CDR2 YYREEE (reference sequence). The CDR3 is made up of 16 amino acids. Here the CDR3 DNA reads TGTGCCAGCAGCTTGGCGGCAACAGGGGGAGGTGAAAAACTGTTTTTT. Residues: CASSLAATGGGEKLFF.

Only one count was recorded for this clone. V is TRBV5-1 and J is TRBJ2-1, with a possible D match to TRBD2 (6 bases). Trimming took 6 bases from V and 0 from J, leaving 13 bases between them. Germline V gene lookup returns CDR1 SGHRS and CDR2 YFSETQ. The CDR3 covers 15 residues. CDR3 amino acids: CASTRDSSSYNEQFF. The CDR3 nucleotides read TGCGCCAGCACCCGGGACTCAAGCTCCTACAATGAGCAGTTCTTC.

The chain couples TRBV27 to TRBJ2-5; D is uncertain. V was shortened by 3 bases and J by 5 bases, with 4 bases between the two germline ends. The germline V gene encodes CDR1 MNHEY and CDR2 SMNVEV (reference sequence). The CDR3 consists of 11 residues. For the CDR3, the DNA is TGTGCCAGCAGTTTGGGCGAGACCCAGTACTTC. This translates into CASSLGETQYF.

The V call is TRBV5-6, the J call TRBJ2-6, with 7 bases lining up with TRBD1. The V segment lost 5 bases and the J segment 0 bases; nucleotides outside the gene matches: 11. Germline loops: CDR1 SGHDT, CDR2 YYEEEE. The CDR3 runs to 18 residues. Written as DNA, the CDR3 is TGTGCCAGCAGTCCCGACAGGGCCTTCAGCTCTGGGGCCAACGTCCTGACTTTC. This gives the protein CASSPDRAFSSGANVLTF.

V is TRBV5-1 and J is TRBJ2-5; 8 nucleotides agree with TRBD2. The ends lost 1 base at V and 7 bases at J; junction bases unmatched: 15. The CDR3 runs to 17 residues. The germline gives CDR1 SGHRS, CDR2 YFSETQ. This CDR3 is CASSLSTGRGAPLTQYF. CDR3 coding DNA: TGCGCCAGCAGCTTGAGTACCGGGCGGGGGGCGCCGCTGACCCAGTACTTC. The complete variable domain, with remaining parts taken from reference TRBV5-1 and TRBJ2-5, reads KAGVTQTPRYLIKTRGQQVTLSCSPISGHRSVSWYQQTPGQGLQFLFEYFSETQRNKGNFPGRFSGRQFSNSRSEMNVSTLELGDSALYLCASSLSTGRGAPLTQYFGPGTRLLVL.

The genes are TRBV15 and TRBJ2-7; TRBD2 might be the D (6 bases). This CDR3 has 14 residues. The V and J ends lost 6 bases and 2 bases respectively, with 14 bases between them. Germline assignment: CDR1 LNHNV and CDR2 YYDKDF (reference sequence). The CDR3 DNA sequence: TGTGCCACCAGTTCTACGGAGGGCCCCTACGAGCAGTACTTC. Translated, it gives CATSSTEGPYEQYF.

The chain has TRBV4-2 and TRBJ2-7; possible D gene TRBD2, 6 bases. V was pared by 1 base and J by 7 bases, with 14 bases between. The CDR3 totals 14 residues. CDR1 and CDR2 (germline): LGHNA, YNFKEQ. DNA for the CDR3: TGTGCCAGCAGCCAAGGATGGGCGGGGCGAGAGCAGTACTTC. It encodes CASSQGWAGREQYF.

V and J are TRBV6-5 and TRBJ1-1; D is possibly TRBD1 (5 bases). Germline lookup yields CDR1 MNHEY and CDR2 SVGAGI. V lost 6 bases and J 2 bases, leaving 13 bases between the germline ends. The CDR3 is 14 amino acids. CDR3 loop: CASRSLTVNTEAFF. Here the CDR3 DNA reads TGTGCCAGCAGATCGTTGACAGTAAACACTGAAGCTTTCTTT.

The CDR3 is CASSYSGTPDNEQFF. CDR3 nucleotide sequence: TGTGCCAGCAGTTACTCTGGGACTCCGGACAATGAGCAGTTCTTC. The J gene is TRBJ2-1, the V gene TRBV6-5; D might be TRBD2 (6 bases). This CDR3 has 15 residues. The V gene's germline CDR1 is MNHEY and CDR2 SVGAGI. With 0 bases removed from V and 5 bases from J, the gap between germline ends came to 11 bases.

Comments on this clone: This CDR3 is missing its conserved last phenylalanine or tryptophan, likely due to a read error. Because the CDR3's place on the DNA is in doubt, the DNA is left out and the CDR3 is given as listed by TCRdb. The V and J genes are TRBV2 and TRBJ1-1; the DNA was not used to check the table's D call, TRBD1. Germline CDR1 reads SNHLY; CDR2 reads FYNNEI. Termini included, the CDR3 measures 13 amino acids. The CDR3 region is CASSPAAGVGQGL.

The rearrangement joins TRBV5-1 to TRBJ1-1; D possibly corresponds to TRBD1 (6 bases). Trimming pared 5 bases from V and 3 bases from J, leaving 17 bases between. The CDR3 runs to 15 residues. The V gene's germline CDR1 is SGHRS and CDR2 YFSETQ. The CDR3 here is CASSLQGGSYTEAFF. The DNA for the CDR3 is TGCGCCAGCAGTTTACAGGGTGGGAGTTACACTGAAGCTTTCTTT.